This T cell receptor beta chain originates from a study of shared clonotypes between healthy human individuals. The length of the CDR3 is 17 residues. From germline, CDR1 is LNHNV and CDR2 YYDKDF (reference sequence). V lost 0 bases and J lost 2, with 15 bases in between. Using immunoSEQ multiplex PCR, the repertoire was profiled, and TCRdb retains in-frame clones only, with some absent. The repertoire holds over a million clones, about 80% seen once, with approximately 1.5% in the top ten. The chain recombines TRBV15 with TRBJ2-3; D unclear. Sequencing was done on a sample of memory CD4+ T cells sorted from blood. Subset meaning: CD45RA-negative fraction. This clonotype originated in a man between 18 and 29 years old in good health. CDR3 nucleotide sequence: TGTGCCACCAGCAGAGATGGCCAAGGGATTCCCACAGATACGCAGTATTTT. Encoded protein: CATSRDGQGIPTDTQYF.